There are a few counts of the clone carrying this T cell receptor (beta chain). Its target is unknown. This may be a read error, as it is one base from a much larger clone. The data belong to a study of T cells in Graves' hyperthyroidism and ophthalmopathy. On the study more broadly: Peripheral blood was drawn at first diagnosis, prior to all treatment.

Clinical symptoms, serum thyroxine and TRAb, thyroid ultrasound and orbital computed tomography together formed the diagnostic basis. The germline V gene encodes CDR1 LGHNA and CDR2 YNFKEQ. The CDR3 has 14 residues. Study-wide points: A model of 13 V-J features distinguished ophthalmopathy from stable hyperthyroidism. Most thyroid clonotypes expanded above 0.001 were also detected in blood.

Amplification of TCR beta CDR3 regions used RNA as the template. The HTBI primer set was used in a first-round RT-PCR of the TCR CDR3. One entry per CDR3 protein results from TCRdb running MiXCR on the multiplex PCR reads. The table lists under 300,000 distinct CDR3 sequences, less than 30% of them singletons, with about 25% in the top ten. The sequence was obtained from a man aged 35-49 years with Graves' hyperthyroidism that later progressed to Graves' ophthalmopathy. The chain employs TRBV4-2 and TRBJ2-2; tentatively, D is TRBD2 (6 bases). The source material was blood. The CDR3 here is CASSQDLSVGGLFF. The CDR3 DNA reads TGTGCCAGCAGCCAAGATCTGTCGGTCGGGGGGCTGTTTTTT.